What follows are 21 T cell receptor beta chains derived from one specimen sequenced in a study of post-analysis software for immune sequencing data. cDNA libraries of TCR beta carried unique molecular identifiers. TCRdb used MiXCR to reprocess the PCR reads, holding one entry per CDR3 protein. The sample records hundreds of thousands of distinct CDR3 sequences, approximately 46% being singletons. Study outcomes and limitations: In patients, TRBV5-6, TRBV5-1 and TRBV20-1 belonged to four or five TRBV segments found more frequently than in controls.

No antigen has been identified for these receptors. The sequenced sample was blood. The receptors were sampled from a girl aged 5 to 17 with multiple sclerosis.

This clonotype was observed a handful of times. The chain is built from TRBV20-1 and TRBJ2-7; 11 nucleotides agree with TRBD2. V dropped 6 bases and J dropped 5; count of bases not matched to a gene: 9. Germline values: CDR1 DFQATT, CDR2 SNEGSKA (reference sequence). This CDR3 has 14 amino acids. CDR3 DNA: TGCAGTGCCCTAACACTAGCGGGAGTAAACGAGCAGTACTTC. It is translated as CSALTLAGVNEQYF.

The chain employs TRBV7-3 and TRBJ2-1, with D tentatively TRBD2 (6 bases). Germline CDR1 and CDR2: SGHTA and FQGTGA. V gave up 7 bases and J gave up 5 bases, with 15 bases separating them. The CDR3 contains 14 residues. CDR3 in amino acids: CASTAGSANNEQFF. CDR3 DNA sequence: TGTGCCAGCACCGCGGGAAGCGCCAACAATGAGCAGTTCTTC.

The J gene is TRBJ2-7, the V gene TRBV5-1, with TRBD1 as a possible D gene (6 bases). Trimming removed 4 bases from V and 0 bases from J, with 17 bases in between. Per germline, CDR1 SGHRS and CDR2 YFSETQ. The CDR3 runs to 16 residues. In DNA form, the CDR3 reads TGCGCCAGCAGCCTACTAGGGTTGGACAGCTCCTACGAGCAGTACTTC. It yields the protein CASSLLGLDSSYEQYF. Looking up the rest from reference TRBV5-1 and TRBJ2-7 gives the full variable domain: KAGVTQTPRYLIKTRGQQVTLSCSPISGHRSVSWYQQTPGQGLQFLFEYFSETQRNKGNFPGRFSGRQFSNSRSEMNVSTLELGDSALYLCASSLLGLDSSYEQYFGPGTRLTVT.

This chain uses TRBV4-2 with TRBJ2-3; D is perhaps TRBD2 (6 bases). Per the germline V gene, CDR1 is LGHNA and CDR2 is YNFKEQ. The CDR3 has 17 amino acids. V lost 0 bases and J 0 bases, leaving 13 bases between the germline ends. DNA for the CDR3: TGTGCCAGCAGCCAAGATGTCTTGGGGACTAGCACAGATACGCAGTATTTT. Translation gives CASSQDVLGTSTDTQYF.

The V and J genes are TRBV6-6 and TRBJ2-7; D is undetermined. Deletions cut 4 bases from V and 9 bases from J, with 16 bases between. Germline lookup yields CDR1 MNHNY and CDR2 SVGAGI (reference sequence). The length of the CDR3 is 13 residues. The chain's CDR3 is CASSSTWASPQYF. For the CDR3, the DNA is TGTGCCAGCAGTTCTACGTGGGCCTCCCCGCAGTACTTC.

The sample holds a few counts of this clonotype. The V and J genes are TRBV28 and TRBJ1-4; no clear D. Trimming took 2 bases from V and 0 from J, leaving 4 bases between them. This CDR3 comprises 14 residues. The germline CDR1 and CDR2 sequences are MDHEN and SYDVKM. Here the CDR3 reads CASSLTATNEKLFF. CDR3 DNA sequence: TGTGCCAGCAGTTTAACAGCAACTAATGAAAAACTGTTTTTT.

The chain carries TRBV27 and TRBJ1-5; D is ambiguous. This CDR3 is built from 13 residues. Germline assignment: CDR1 MNHEY and CDR2 SMNVEV (reference sequence). Trimming removed 6 bases at V and 3 bases at J, with 9 bases between. The CDR3 DNA is TGTGCCAGCAGGGACGGGATCAATCAGCCCCAGCATTTT. It is translated as CASRDGINQPQHF.

This chain links TRBV5-1 with TRBJ2-3; D uncertain. This CDR3 is 12 amino acids long. The V gene lost 1 base and the J gene lost 4 bases, with 4 bases spanning the gap. Germline values: CDR1 SGHRS, CDR2 YFSETQ. CDR3 in DNA: TGCGCCAGCAGCTTGTACGCAGATACGCAGTATTTT. Amino acid sequence: CASSLYADTQYF.

The gene calls are TRBV20-1 and TRBJ2-7; 10 nucleotides line up with TRBD2. CDR3 length equals 15 residues. CDR1 and CDR2 (germline): DFQATT, SNEGSKA (reference sequence). J gave up 0 bases and V 5 bases, and 7 bases lay outside the gene matches. CDR3 protein: CSAPGLAVHSYEQYF. The CDR3 DNA reads as TGCAGTGCTCCCGGACTAGCGGTTCACTCCTACGAGCAGTACTTC.

The chain has TRBV20-1 and TRBJ2-3; D call uncertain. Trimming took 5 bases from V and 5 from J, leaving 14 bases between them. This CDR3 has 13 residues. Germline values: CDR1 DFQATT, CDR2 SNEGSKA (reference sequence). CDR3 bases: TGCAGTGCTCCTCCCCCGAGTGTAGATACGCAGTATTTT. Protein product: CSAPPPSVDTQYF.

This clonotype was seen only a few times. J is TRBJ2-7 and V is TRBV9; the D gene is possibly TRBD1 (5 bases). CDR1 is SGDLS, CDR2 YYNGEE, per germline. The CDR3 has 15 amino acids. Trimming pared 0 bases from V and 3 bases from J, leaving 13 bases between. The CDR3 loop reads CASSVEWRQNYEQYF. The CDR3 coding sequence is TGTGCCAGCAGCGTAGAATGGCGACAGAACTACGAGCAGTACTTC.

This sequence joins TRBV7-9 and TRBJ2-7; D assignment may be TRBD1 or TRBD2 (6 bases each). Looked up from germline, CDR1 is SEHNR and CDR2 is FQNEAQ (reference sequence). Trimming took 9 bases from V and 5 from J, leaving 23 bases between them. This CDR3 contains 15 residues. Here the CDR3 reads CASSGRGPGRHEQYF. The CDR3 region has the DNA TGTGCCAGTAGCGGCAGGGGCCCAGGTAGACACGAGCAGTACTTC.

Turning to this clonotype: Its ends do not fully match the called genes, so a read error is possible. This chain joins TRBV29-1 and TRBJ2-5; D is uncertain. Germline V lookup: CDR1 SQVTM, CDR2 ANQGSEA. The CDR3 runs to 14 residues. CDR3 residues: CSVEEIGNGESQYF. CDR3 DNA: TGCAGCGTTGAAGAGATAGGGAACGGAGAGTCCCAGTACTTC.

This clonotype was observed a handful of times. The V and J genes are TRBV3-1 and TRBJ2-3; D is possibly TRBD2 (6 bases). CDR1 LGHDT and CDR2 YNNKEL come from the germline V gene (reference sequence). V lost 1 base and J 4 bases, leaving 9 bases between the germline ends. This CDR3 contains 14 residues. CDR3 sequence reads: CASSQAGVADTQYF. The DNA for the CDR3 is TGTGCCAGCAGCCAAGCGGGAGTGGCAGATACGCAGTATTTT.

On this clonotype itself: One end of the junction is discordant with germline, which a read error may explain. This chain joins TRBV5-1 and TRBJ2-7; D is uncertain. TRBJ2-5 explains the end of the DNA better; the J call may be wrong. From germline, CDR1 is SGHRS and CDR2 YFSETQ. The CDR3 totals 17 residues. CDR3 region: CAGSAYAVGTITETQYF. In DNA, the CDR3 is TGCGCCGGCAGCGCCTACGCGGTGGGCACAATCACGGAGACCCAGTACTTC.

This clonotype was found many times. J is TRBJ2-5 and V is TRBV20-1; the D gene could be TRBD1 or TRBD2 (7 bases each). The V and J ends lost 3 bases and 2 bases respectively, with 16 bases between them. The CDR3 extends over 15 amino acids. The germline V gene encodes CDR1 DFQATT and CDR2 SNEGSKA (reference sequence). The DNA for the CDR3 is TGCAGTGCTAGCCCCGCAGGGGGGGAACAAGAGACCCAGTACTTC. This sequence encodes CSASPAGGEQETQYF.

The V and J genes are TRBV28 and TRBJ1-2; D is possibly TRBD1 (5 bases). There are 14 residues in the CDR3. Looked up from germline, CDR1 is MDHEN and CDR2 is SYDVKM. The germline V and J ends were trimmed by 4 bases and 6 bases, with 15 bases remaining between them. This CDR3 is CASSSGDAPHGYTF. Here the CDR3 DNA reads TGTGCCAGCAGTTCGGGGGATGCCCCCCATGGCTACACCTTC.

This clonotype has just a few counts. This chain links TRBV20-1 with TRBJ2-2, with 7 bases lining up with TRBD2. The CDR3 is made up of 15 amino acids. The J segment lost 4 bases and the V segment lost 5 bases, leaving 10 bases of the junction unmatched. Germline V gene data show CDR1 as DFQATT and CDR2 as SNEGSKA (reference sequence). This CDR3 is CSAFRGEGRTGELFF. The CDR3 nucleotides are TGCAGTGCTTTCCGGGGGGAGGGCCGCACCGGGGAGCTGTTTTTT.

This clonotype was observed a single time. The chain combines TRBV5-1 with TRBJ2-1, with TRBD1 identical over 10 bases. The CDR3 loop spans 16 amino acids. J gave up 4 bases and V 3 bases, and 7 bases lay outside the gene matches. CDR1 is SGHRS and CDR2 is YFSETQ in the germline V gene. CDR3 nucleotides: TGCGCCAGCAGCTGGAGCTTGGGACAGGGGTACAATGAGCAGTTCTTC. Protein sequence: CASSWSLGQGYNEQFF. Complete variable domain (other parts from reference TRBV5-1 and TRBJ2-1): KAGVTQTPRYLIKTRGQQVTLSCSPISGHRSVSWYQQTPGQGLQFLFEYFSETQRNKGNFPGRFSGRQFSNSRSEMNVSTLELGDSALYLCASSWSLGQGYNEQFFGPGTRLTVL.

This clonotype was seen a handful of times. V gene TRBV29-1 combines with J gene TRBJ2-7; D not certain. The CDR3 is 12 amino acids. Germline lookup yields CDR1 SQVTM and CDR2 ANQGSEA. The germline V and J ends were trimmed by 6 bases and 1 base, with 10 bases remaining between them. The DNA for the CDR3 is TGCAGCGTCGCTGAAGGGTCCTACGAGCAGTACTTC. This codes for CSVAEGSYEQYF.

A word on this clonotype: Given a much more abundant clone one base away, this may be a read error. The rearrangement joins TRBV20-1 to TRBJ2-3; D is undetermined. V was cut by 1 base and J by 2 bases, with 4 bases left in between. Germline V lookup: CDR1 DFQATT, CDR2 SNEGSKA (reference sequence). The CDR3 has 12 amino acids. The CDR3 spells CSARAYTDTQYF. The CDR3 DNA reads as TGCAGTGCTAGAGCCTACACAGATACGCAGTATTTT.